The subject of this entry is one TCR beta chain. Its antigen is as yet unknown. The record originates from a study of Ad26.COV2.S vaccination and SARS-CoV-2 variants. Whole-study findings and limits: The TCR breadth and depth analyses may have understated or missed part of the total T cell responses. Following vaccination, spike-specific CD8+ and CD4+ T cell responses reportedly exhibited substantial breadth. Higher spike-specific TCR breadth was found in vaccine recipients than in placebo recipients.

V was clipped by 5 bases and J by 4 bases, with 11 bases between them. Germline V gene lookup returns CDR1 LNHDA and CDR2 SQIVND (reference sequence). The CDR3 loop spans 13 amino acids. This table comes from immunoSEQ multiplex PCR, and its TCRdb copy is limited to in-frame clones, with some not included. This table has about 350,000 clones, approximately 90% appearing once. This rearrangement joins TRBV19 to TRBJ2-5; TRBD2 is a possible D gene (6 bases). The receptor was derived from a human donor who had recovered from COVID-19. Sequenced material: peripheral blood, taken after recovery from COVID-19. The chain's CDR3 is CASSLLAAETQYF. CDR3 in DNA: TGTGCCAGTAGTTTACTAGCAGCAGAGACCCAGTACTTC.